The 27 T cell receptor beta chains given below trace back to one sample, sequenced in a study of shared clonotypes between healthy human individuals. TCRdb's copy holds only in-frame clones and misses some; the assay was immunoSEQ multiplex PCR. In the table there are fewer than 550,000 clones, about 79% of which are singletons. Specimen: PBMCs. The receptors come from a woman between 40 and 50 years old in good health. Some clones in this sample may be carry-over from other donors' samples.

This chain's CDR3 is CASSLNLAGGGTDTQYF. The DNA for the CDR3 is TGTGCCAGCAGCTTAAACTTAGCGGGAGGGGGAACAGATACGCAGTATTTT. The chain is built from TRBV7-3 and TRBJ2-3; the match to TRBD2 covers 11 bases. J lost 3 bases, V lost 1 base, and 6 bases had no gene match. The length of the CDR3 is 17 residues. Per germline, CDR1 SGHTA and CDR2 FQGTGA.

The chain links TRBV19 to TRBJ1-2; D perhaps matches TRBD1 (6 bases). The CDR3 runs to 16 residues. Germline V gene lookup returns CDR1 LNHDA and CDR2 SQIVND (reference sequence). The V end lost 3 bases, the J end lost 3 bases, and 17 bases lay between the germline ends. CDR3 DNA: TGTGCCAGTAGTATTGCACAGGGAGCCGAGTACTATGGCTACACCTTC. Its translation: CASSIAQGAEYYGYTF. The whole variable domain, filled in from reference TRBV19 and TRBJ1-2, reads DGGITQSPKYLFRKEGQNVTLSCEQNLNHDAMYWYRQDPGQGLRLIYYSQIVNDFQKGDIAEGYSVSREKKESFPLTVTSAQKNPTAFYLCASSIAQGAEYYGYTFGSGTRLTVV.

This chain links TRBV5-1 with TRBJ2-5, with D maybe TRBD1 (5 bases). V was clipped by 2 bases and J by 3 bases, with 8 bases between them. Germline V CDR1 and CDR2: SGHRS, YFSETQ. The CDR3 spans 13 residues. CDR3 sequence reads: CASSLLTEETQYF. CDR3 DNA sequence: TGCGCCAGCAGCTTATTGACAGAAGAGACCCAGTACTTC.

With respect to this clone: This may be a read error: a much more frequent sequence differs by one nucleotide. The V gene is TRBV7-3, the J gene TRBJ2-1, with 9 bases fitting TRBD2. The germline V gene encodes CDR1 SGHTA and CDR2 FQGTGA. The CDR3 loop spans 15 amino acids. CDR3 DNA sequence: TGTGCCAGCAGCTTAATGCGGGAGGGCCGCAATAAGCAGTTCTTC. Its translation is CASSLMREGRNKQFF. The full variable domain, its missing parts supplied by reference TRBV7-3 and TRBJ2-1, is GAGVSQTPSNKVTEKGKYVELRCDPISGHTALYWYRQSLGQGPEFLIYFQGTGAADDSGLPNDRFFAVRPEGSVSTLKIQRTERGDSAVYLCASSLMREGRNKQFFGPGTRLTVL.

The rearrangement links TRBV19 to TRBJ2-3; D tentatively reads TRBD1 or TRBD2 (6 bases each). The CDR3 has 14 residues. Trimming removed 8 bases at V and 0 bases at J, with 12 bases between. Germline assignment: CDR1 LNHDA and CDR2 SQIVND (reference sequence). The CDR3 protein is CASRGPSSTDTQYF. The CDR3 bases are TGTGCCAGTCGGGGGCCCTCTAGCACAGATACGCAGTATTTT.

This CDR3 reads CASSRGAGGYVPSYEQYF. CDR3 nucleotides: TGTGCCAGCAGCCGTGGGGCAGGGGGCTATGTACCGTCCTACGAGCAGTACTTC. The rearrangement links TRBV5-6 to TRBJ2-5; 8 bases align to TRBD1. Judging by the DNA end, TRBJ2-7 fits better; the J call may be wrong. This CDR3 is 18 amino acids long. Per the germline V gene, CDR1 is SGHDT and CDR2 is YYEEEE.

This sequence joins TRBV29-1 and TRBJ2-3, with 12 nucleotides matching TRBD2. The germline CDR1 and CDR2 sequences are SQVTM and ANQGSEA. The CDR3 has 16 residues. The junction had 10 bases not matched to a gene; V was cut back by 6 bases and J by 3 bases. This CDR3 is CSVTTSGSSGTDTQYF. The CDR3 DNA sequence: TGCAGCGTGACGACTAGCGGGAGTTCTGGTACAGATACGCAGTATTTT.

The chain employs TRBV5-1 and TRBJ2-1; 10 nucleotides line up with TRBD2. This CDR3 is built from 18 residues. The germline V gene has CDR1 SGHRS and CDR2 YFSETQ. The V and J ends lost 4 bases and 2 bases, in that order; junction bases with no gene match: 12. The CDR3 loop is CASSARLSGRAPYNEQFF. CDR3 DNA sequence: TGCGCCAGCAGCGCACGACTAAGCGGGAGGGCCCCCTACAATGAGCAGTTCTTC.

This chain links TRBV19 with TRBJ2-7; D is unresolved. There are 15 residues in the CDR3. The V end lost 4 bases, the J end lost 0 bases, and 13 bases lay between the germline ends. Per the germline V gene, CDR1 is LNHDA and CDR2 is SQIVND (reference sequence). This CDR3 is CASSKDEVGSYEQYF. CDR3 coding DNA: TGTGCCAGTAGTAAGGATGAGGTGGGCTCCTACGAGCAGTACTTC. The full variable domain, its missing parts supplied by reference TRBV19 and TRBJ2-7, is DGGITQSPKYLFRKEGQNVTLSCEQNLNHDAMYWYRQDPGQGLRLIYYSQIVNDFQKGDIAEGYSVSREKKESFPLTVTSAQKNPTAFYLCASSKDEVGSYEQYFGPGTRLTVT.

This clone appeared a few times. This chain links TRBV29-1 with TRBJ2-3; the match to TRBD2 covers 7 bases. Per the germline V gene, CDR1 is SQVTM and CDR2 is ANQGSEA. The V and J ends lost 4 bases and 0 bases, in that order; junction bases with no gene match: 4. The CDR3 has 14 amino acids. CDR3 sequence (DNA): TGCAGCGTTGCAATGGGGGGGAGCACAGATACGCAGTATTTT. It translates to CSVAMGGSTDTQYF.

This chain links TRBV29-1 with TRBJ2-5; TRBD1 agrees at 7 bases. Judging by the DNA end, TRBJ2-7 fits better; the J call may be wrong. The CDR3 is made up of 13 amino acids. Looked up from germline, CDR1 is SQVTM and CDR2 is ANQGSEA. In DNA form, the CDR3 reads TGCAGCGTTGCCGGGACAGTCACCTACGAGCAGTACTTC. Translated, it gives CSVAGTVTYEQYF.

CDR3 protein: CAWRANMLNTEAFF. The CDR3 DNA follows: TGTGCCTGGAGAGCTAACATGCTAAACACTGAAGCTTTCTTT. The chain uses TRBV30 and TRBJ1-1; D remains ambiguous. Germline V gene sequence: CDR1 GTSNPN, CDR2 SVGIG (reference sequence). CDR3 length: 14 amino acids. Trimming cost V 3 bases and J 2 bases, with 13 bases left between them.

The genes are TRBV6-9 and TRBJ2-7; no firm D call. There are 12 residues in the CDR3. Between the trimmed V and J ends, which lost 9 bases and 0 bases, there was a span of 9 bases. Germline-derived CDR1 and CDR2 are MNHGY and SVAAGI. The chain's CDR3 is CASAQSSYEQYF. Here the CDR3 DNA reads TGTGCCAGTGCACAGAGCTCCTACGAGCAGTACTTC.

The genes are TRBV19 and TRBJ2-1; D may be TRBD2 (5 bases). The CDR3 is 13 amino acids. The germline gives CDR1 LNHDA, CDR2 SQIVND (reference sequence). Trimming pared 10 bases from V and 1 base from J, leaving 11 bases between. DNA of the CDR3: TGTGCCACACGGACTCCTTCCTACAATGAGCAGTTCTTC. Protein: CATRTPSYNEQFF.

The V and J genes are TRBV9 and TRBJ2-7; 9 positions match TRBD1. Trimming at V came to 4 bases and at J to 5 bases, leaving 7 bases not matched to a gene. Germline assignment: CDR1 SGDLS and CDR2 YYNGEE. The CDR3 extends over 14 amino acids. The CDR3 reads CASSPPGQGHEQYF. The DNA of the CDR3 is TGTGCCAGCAGCCCACCGGGACAGGGCCACGAGCAGTACTTC.

The chain combines TRBV6-6 with TRBJ2-3; D is ambiguous. In germline, CDR1 is MNHNY, CDR2 SVGAGI (reference sequence). This CDR3 contains 12 residues. V lost 5 bases and J 3 bases, leaving 6 bases between the germline ends. Written as DNA, the CDR3 is TGTGCCAGCAGTATGGGGACAGATACGCAGTATTTT. It specifies CASSMGTDTQYF.

The count of this clone is one. V usage is TRBV28 and J usage is TRBJ2-5; 9 bases match TRBD2. The CDR3 extends over 15 amino acids. Germline CDR1 is MDHEN and CDR2 is SYDVKM. V shed 6 bases and J 0 bases; nucleotides not matched to a gene: 5. The chain's CDR3 is CASSRLADDQETQYF. The CDR3 bases are TGTGCCAGCAGCAGACTAGCGGACGACCAAGAGACCCAGTACTTC.

The chain is built from TRBV6-5 and TRBJ1-4; 7 bases agree with TRBD1. The V and J ends lost 2 bases and 7 bases, in that order; junction bases with no gene match: 7. This CDR3 contains 15 residues. Germline CDR1 is MNHEY and CDR2 is SVGAGI. In DNA form, the CDR3 reads TGTGCCAGCAGTTACCGCCGACAGGGTAGTGAAAAACTGTTTTTT. Residues: CASSYRRQGSEKLFF.

This chain connects TRBV5-1 to TRBJ2-6, with TRBD1 as a possible D gene (5 bases). Deletions cut 4 bases from V and 2 bases from J, with 16 bases between. The germline V gene has CDR1 SGHRS and CDR2 YFSETQ. The CDR3 is made up of 17 amino acids. The CDR3 reads CASSANSGITGANVLTF. The CDR3 nucleotides read TGCGCCAGCAGCGCGAACTCAGGGATAACTGGGGCCAACGTCCTGACTTTC.

This clone showed up just a few times. The chain couples TRBV2 to TRBJ1-5; D is uncertain. Germline V gene sequence: CDR1 SNHLY, CDR2 FYNNEI. CDR3 length: 11 residues. Between the trimmed V and J ends, which lost 4 bases and 5 bases, there was a span of 3 bases. The CDR3 reads CASSVDQPQHF. The CDR3 DNA reads as TGTGCCAGCAGTGTGGATCAGCCCCAGCATTTT. The whole variable domain, filled in from reference TRBV2 and TRBJ1-5, reads EPEVTQTPSHQVTQMGQEVILRCVPISNHLYFYWYRQILGQKVEFLVSFYNNEISEKSEIFDDQFSVERPDGSNFTLKIRSTKLEDSAMYFCASSVDQPQHFGDGTRLSIL.

This clone has just a few counts. The V call is TRBV5-1, the J call TRBJ2-7, with 8 bases that match TRBD1. Germline V gives CDR1 SGHRS, CDR2 YFSETQ. Losses at the gene ends were 4 bases for V and 1 base for J; bases not matched to a gene: 7. This CDR3 has 15 amino acids. CDR3 residues: CASSRRTGNSYEQYF. CDR3 bases: TGCGCCAGCAGCAGGCGGACAGGGAATTCCTACGAGCAGTACTTC. The full variable domain, with the rest looked up from reference TRBV5-1 and TRBJ2-7, is KAGVTQTPRYLIKTRGQQVTLSCSPISGHRSVSWYQQTPGQGLQFLFEYFSETQRNKGNFPGRFSGRQFSNSRSEMNVSTLELGDSALYLCASSRRTGNSYEQYFGPGTRLTVT.

V usage is TRBV7-9 and J usage is TRBJ2-2, with 10 bases fitting TRBD1. The CDR3 runs 14 residues. The germline V gene has CDR1 SEHNR and CDR2 FQNEAQ (reference sequence). V trimming: 3 bases; J trimming: 6 bases; junction bases outside the gene matches: 1. CDR3 loop: CASSLGTGAGELFF. The CDR3 DNA sequence: TGTGCCAGCAGCTTGGGGACAGGGGCCGGGGAGCTGTTTTTT.

This chain joins TRBV5-6 and TRBJ1-2; the D gene is possibly TRBD1 (5 bases). The CDR3 runs to 14 residues. CDR1 SGHDT and CDR2 YYEEEE come from the germline V gene. Trimming took off 4 bases at V and 8 bases at J, with 18 bases between the two ends. In DNA, the CDR3 is TGTGCCAGCAGCCCCCGAGGTCGGGGGAACGGCTACACCTTC. Amino acid sequence: CASSPRGRGNGYTF.

About this clone: The junction and the germline gene differ at one end; a read error may be behind it. The rearrangement uses TRBV5-1 and TRBJ2-1; 13 bases agree with TRBD2. CDR3 length: 15 amino acids. Germline CDR1 and CDR2: SGHRS and YFSETQ. The CDR3 DNA reads TGCGCCAGCATCTTGGGGACTAGCGGGATCGATGAGCAGTTCTTC. It specifies CASILGTSGIDEQFF. The full variable domain, rest sourced from reference TRBV5-1 and TRBJ2-1, is KAGVTQTPRYLIKTRGQQVTLSCSPISGHRSVSWYQQTPGQGLQFLFEYFSETQRNKGNFPGRFSGRQFSNSRSEMNVSTLELGDSALYLCASILGTSGIDEQFFGPGTRLTVL.

The chain recombines TRBV7-2 with TRBJ1-3; tentatively, D is TRBD1 (6 bases). The CDR3 runs to 16 residues. V was pared by 5 bases and J by 4 bases, with 18 bases between. CDR1 and CDR2 (germline): SGHTA, FQGNSA. The CDR3, as DNA: TGTGCCAGCAGCCCTAGGCTGGGGGGCTCGGGAAACACCATATATTTT. As protein: CASSPRLGGSGNTIYF.

This chain links TRBV15 with TRBJ1-2; 11 bases match TRBD1. The CDR3 totals 14 residues. Germline CDR1 is LNHNV and CDR2 is YYDKDF (reference sequence). J gave up 6 bases and V 3 bases, and 3 bases lay outside the gene matches. CDR3 in DNA: TGTGCCACCAGCAGGGGGACAGGGGGTAATGGCTACACCTTC. Translating it yields CATSRGTGGNGYTF. The complete variable domain, with remaining parts taken from reference TRBV15 and TRBJ1-2, reads DAMVIQNPRYQVTQFGKPVTLSCSQTLNHNVMYWYQQKSSQAPKLLFHYYDKDFNNEADTPDNFQSRRPNTSFCFLDIRSPGLGDTAMYLCATSRGTGGNGYTFGSGTRLTVV.

In this sample, this clone turned up once. This rearrangement joins TRBV6-5 to TRBJ1-4; D call uncertain. CDR3 length equals 11 residues. CDR1 and CDR2 from the germline V gene are MNHEY and SVGAGI. V lost 4 bases and J 12 bases, leaving 9 bases between the germline ends. This CDR3 reads CASSSGQELFF. The DNA for the CDR3 is TGTGCCAGCAGTTCGGGCCAAGAACTGTTTTTT.